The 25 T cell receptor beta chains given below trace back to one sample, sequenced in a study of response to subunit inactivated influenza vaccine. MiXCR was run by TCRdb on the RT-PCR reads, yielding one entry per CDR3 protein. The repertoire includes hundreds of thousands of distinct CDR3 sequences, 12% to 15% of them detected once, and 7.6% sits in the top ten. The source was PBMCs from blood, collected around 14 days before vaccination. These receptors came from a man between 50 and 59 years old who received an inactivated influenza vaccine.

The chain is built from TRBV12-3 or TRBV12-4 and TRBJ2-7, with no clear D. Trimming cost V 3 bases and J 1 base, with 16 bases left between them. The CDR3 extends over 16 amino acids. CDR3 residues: CASSLPPVYNSYEQYF. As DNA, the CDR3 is TGTGCCAGCAGTTTGCCCCCCGTTTATAATTCCTACGAGCAGTACTTC.

The DNA for the CDR3 is TGCAGTGCTAGAAGGACAGGGGAAGAGACCCAGTACTTC. Protein sequence: CSARRTGEETQYF. V and J are TRBV20-1 and TRBJ2-5; TRBD1 aligns across 9 bases. This CDR3 comprises 13 residues. The ends lost 2 bases at V and 3 bases at J; junction bases unmatched: 1. CDR1 is DFQATT and CDR2 is SNEGSKA in the germline V gene (reference sequence).

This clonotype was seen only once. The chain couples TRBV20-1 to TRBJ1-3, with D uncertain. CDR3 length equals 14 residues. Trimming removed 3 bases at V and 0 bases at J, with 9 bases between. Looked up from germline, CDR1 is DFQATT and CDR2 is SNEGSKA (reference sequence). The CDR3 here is CSARGGNSGNTIYF. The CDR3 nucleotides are TGCAGTGCTAGGGGCGGGAACTCTGGAAACACCATATATTTT.

The CDR3 loop reads CATSSPTGPDTQYF. CDR3 sequence (DNA): TGTGCCACCAGCAGCCCTACCGGTCCAGATACGCAGTATTTT. The chain has TRBV15 and TRBJ2-3; D is uncertain. Germline values: CDR1 LNHNV, CDR2 YYDKDF (reference sequence). The ends were cut back, 3 bases at V and 4 bases at J, with 11 bases in the middle. The CDR3 totals 14 residues.

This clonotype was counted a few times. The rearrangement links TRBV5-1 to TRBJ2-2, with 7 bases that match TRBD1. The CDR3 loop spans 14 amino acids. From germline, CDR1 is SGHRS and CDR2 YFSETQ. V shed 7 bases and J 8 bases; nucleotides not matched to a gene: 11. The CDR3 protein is CASGDRVLTGELFF. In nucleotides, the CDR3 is TGCGCCAGCGGCGACAGGGTTTTGACGGGGGAGCTGTTTTTT.

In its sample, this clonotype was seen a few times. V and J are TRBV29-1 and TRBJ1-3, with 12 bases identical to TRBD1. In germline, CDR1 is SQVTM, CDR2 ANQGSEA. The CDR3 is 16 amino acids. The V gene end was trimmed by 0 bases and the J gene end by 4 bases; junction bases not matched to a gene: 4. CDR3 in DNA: TGCAGCGTTGAAGATCCGGGACAGGGGGCAGGAAACACCATATATTTT. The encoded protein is CSVEDPGQGAGNTIYF.

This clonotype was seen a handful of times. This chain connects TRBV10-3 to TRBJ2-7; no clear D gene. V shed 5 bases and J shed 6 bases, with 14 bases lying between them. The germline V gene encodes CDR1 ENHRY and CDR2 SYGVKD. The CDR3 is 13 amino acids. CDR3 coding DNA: TGTGCCATCAGTCCCTCCGGTCCGATCGAGCAGTACTTC. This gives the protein CAISPSGPIEQYF.

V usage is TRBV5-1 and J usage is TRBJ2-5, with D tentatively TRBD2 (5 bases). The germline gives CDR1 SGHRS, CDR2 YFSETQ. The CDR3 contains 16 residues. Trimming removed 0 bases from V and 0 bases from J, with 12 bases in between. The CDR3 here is CASSLAGAAYQETQYF. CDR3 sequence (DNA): TGCGCCAGCAGCTTGGCCGGAGCGGCTTACCAAGAGACCCAGTACTTC.

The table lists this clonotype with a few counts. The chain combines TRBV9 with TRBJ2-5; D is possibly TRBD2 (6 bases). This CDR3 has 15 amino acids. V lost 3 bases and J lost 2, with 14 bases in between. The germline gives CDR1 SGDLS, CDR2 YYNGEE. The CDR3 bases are TGTGCCAGCAGCGAACACTCGGCGGGGCAAGAGACCCAGTACTTC. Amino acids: CASSEHSAGQETQYF.

The CDR3 loop reads CASSLAGTGMDEQFF. The CDR3 bases are TGTGCCAGCAGCTTAGCAGGGACAGGGATGGATGAGCAGTTCTTC. The chain recombines TRBV7-9 with TRBJ2-1; 9 nucleotides line up with TRBD1. In germline, CDR1 is SEHNR, CDR2 FQNEAQ (reference sequence). V shed 0 bases, J shed 8 bases, and the junction held 5 bases outside the gene matches. The CDR3 sequence is 15 residues long.

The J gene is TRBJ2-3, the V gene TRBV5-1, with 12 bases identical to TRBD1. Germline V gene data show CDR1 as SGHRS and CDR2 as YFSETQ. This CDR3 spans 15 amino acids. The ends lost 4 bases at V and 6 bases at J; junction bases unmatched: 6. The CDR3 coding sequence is TGCGCCAGCAGCCCGGGGACAGGGGGCTTGGATACGCAGTATTTT. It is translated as CASSPGTGGLDTQYF.

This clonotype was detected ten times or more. The CDR3 DNA reads as TGTGCCAGCAGCCGGGGACAGGGGGTTTCCTATGGCTACACCTTC. Translating gives CASSRGQGVSYGYTF. The chain employs TRBV7-2 and TRBJ1-2; the match to TRBD1 covers 11 bases. Trimming removed 5 bases from V and 4 bases from J; junction bases left unmatched: 6. CDR1 and CDR2 from the germline V gene are SGHTA and FQGNSA. This CDR3 has 15 residues.

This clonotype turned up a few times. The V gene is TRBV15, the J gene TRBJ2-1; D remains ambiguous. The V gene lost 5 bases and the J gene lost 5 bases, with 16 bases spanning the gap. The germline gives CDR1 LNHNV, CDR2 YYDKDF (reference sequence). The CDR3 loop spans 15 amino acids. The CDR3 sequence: CATSESRSVNNEQFF. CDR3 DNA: TGTGCCACCAGCGAGAGCAGGTCGGTAAACAATGAGCAGTTCTTC.

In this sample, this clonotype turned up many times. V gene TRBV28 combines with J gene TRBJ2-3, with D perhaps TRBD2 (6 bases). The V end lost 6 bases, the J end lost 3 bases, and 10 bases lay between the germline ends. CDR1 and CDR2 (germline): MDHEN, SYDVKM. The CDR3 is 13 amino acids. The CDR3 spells CASRSGGTDTQYF. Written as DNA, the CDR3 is TGTGCCAGCAGGTCTGGGGGGACAGATACGCAGTATTTT. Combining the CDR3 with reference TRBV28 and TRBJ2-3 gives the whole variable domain DVKVTQSSRYLVKRTGEKVFLECVQDMDHENMFWYRQDPGLGLRLIYFSYDVKMKEKGDIPEGYSVSREKKERFSLILESASTNQTSMYLCASRSGGTDTQYFGPGTRLTVL.

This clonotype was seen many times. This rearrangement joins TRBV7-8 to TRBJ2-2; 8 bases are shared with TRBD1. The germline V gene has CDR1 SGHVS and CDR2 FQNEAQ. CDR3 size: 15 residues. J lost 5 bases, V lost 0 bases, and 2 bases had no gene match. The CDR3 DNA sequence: TGTGCCAGCAGCTTAGCCAGGGGGCAGACCGGGGAGCTGTTTTTT. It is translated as CASSLARGQTGELFF. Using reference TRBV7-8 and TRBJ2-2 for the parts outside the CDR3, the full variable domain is GAGVSQSPRYKVAKRGQDVALRCDPISGHVSLFWYQQALGQGPEFLTYFQNEAQLDKSGLPSDRFFAERPEGSVSTLKIQRTQQEDSAVYLCASSLARGQTGELFFGEGSRLTVL.

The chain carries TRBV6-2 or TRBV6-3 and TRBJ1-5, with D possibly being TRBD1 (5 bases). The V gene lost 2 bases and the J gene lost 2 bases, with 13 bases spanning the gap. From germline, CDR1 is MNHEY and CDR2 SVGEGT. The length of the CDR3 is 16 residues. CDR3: CASSYMSKGGNQPQHF. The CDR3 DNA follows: TGTGCCAGCAGTTACATGTCCAAAGGGGGCAATCAGCCCCAGCATTTT.

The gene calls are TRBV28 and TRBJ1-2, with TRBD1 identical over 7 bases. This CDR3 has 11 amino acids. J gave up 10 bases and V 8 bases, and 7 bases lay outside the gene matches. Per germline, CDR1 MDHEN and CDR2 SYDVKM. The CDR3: CASFGDRDYTF. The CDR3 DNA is TGTGCCAGCTTTGGCGACAGGGACTACACCTTC.

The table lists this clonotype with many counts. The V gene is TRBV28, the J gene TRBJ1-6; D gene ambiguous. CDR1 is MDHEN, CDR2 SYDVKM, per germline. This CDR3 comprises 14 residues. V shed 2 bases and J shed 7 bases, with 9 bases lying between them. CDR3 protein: CASSLVRRNSPLHF. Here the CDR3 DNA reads TGTGCCAGCAGTTTAGTACGGAGGAATTCACCCCTCCACTTT.

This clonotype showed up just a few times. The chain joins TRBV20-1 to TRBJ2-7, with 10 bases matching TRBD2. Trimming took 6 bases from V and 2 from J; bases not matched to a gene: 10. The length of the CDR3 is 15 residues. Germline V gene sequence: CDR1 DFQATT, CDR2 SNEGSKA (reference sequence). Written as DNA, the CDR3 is TGCAGTGCCCCTCCCGGGAGCGGGAGGGCCTACGAGCAGTACTTC. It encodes CSAPPGSGRAYEQYF.

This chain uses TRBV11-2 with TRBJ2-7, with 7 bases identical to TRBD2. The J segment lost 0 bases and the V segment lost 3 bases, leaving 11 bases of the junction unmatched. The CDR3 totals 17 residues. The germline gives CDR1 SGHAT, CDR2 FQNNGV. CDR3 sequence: CASSFRRVLADSYEQYF. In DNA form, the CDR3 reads TGTGCCAGCAGCTTTCGCCGCGTGCTAGCGGACTCCTACGAGCAGTACTTC. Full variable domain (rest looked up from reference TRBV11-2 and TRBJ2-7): EAGVAQSPRYKIIEKRQSVAFWCNPISGHATLYWYQQILGQGPKLLIQFQNNGVVDDSQLPKDRFSAERLKGVDSTLKIQPAKLEDSAVYLCASSFRRVLADSYEQYFGPGTRLTVT.

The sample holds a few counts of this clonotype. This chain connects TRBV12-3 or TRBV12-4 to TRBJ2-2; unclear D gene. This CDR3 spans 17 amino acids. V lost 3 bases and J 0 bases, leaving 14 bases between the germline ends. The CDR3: CASSFPKGTANTGELFF. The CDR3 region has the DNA TGTGCCAGCAGTTTCCCGAAGGGTACCGCGAACACCGGGGAGCTGTTTTTT.

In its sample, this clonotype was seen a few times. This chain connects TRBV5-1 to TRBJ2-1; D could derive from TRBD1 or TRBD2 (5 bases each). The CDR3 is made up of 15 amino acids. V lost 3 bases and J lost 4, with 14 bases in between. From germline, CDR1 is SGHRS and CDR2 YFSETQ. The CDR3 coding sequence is TGCGCCAGCAGCTCCTCCGGGACCCAGTACAATGAGCAGTTCTTC. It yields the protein CASSSSGTQYNEQFF.

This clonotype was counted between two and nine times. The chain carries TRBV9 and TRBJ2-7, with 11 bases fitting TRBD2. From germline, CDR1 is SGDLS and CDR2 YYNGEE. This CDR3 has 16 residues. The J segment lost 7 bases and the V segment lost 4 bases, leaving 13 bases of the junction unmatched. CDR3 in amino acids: CASSPRLAGQTKEQYF. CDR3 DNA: TGTGCCAGCAGCCCGAGACTAGCGGGGCAAACTAAGGAGCAGTACTTC.

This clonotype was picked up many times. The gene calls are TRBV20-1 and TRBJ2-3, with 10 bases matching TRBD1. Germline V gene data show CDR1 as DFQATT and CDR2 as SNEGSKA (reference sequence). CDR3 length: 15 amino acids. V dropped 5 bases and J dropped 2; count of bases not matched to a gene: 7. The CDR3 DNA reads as TGCAGTGCTCTAAGGGACAGGGGAAACACAGATACGCAGTATTTT. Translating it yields CSALRDRGNTDTQYF.

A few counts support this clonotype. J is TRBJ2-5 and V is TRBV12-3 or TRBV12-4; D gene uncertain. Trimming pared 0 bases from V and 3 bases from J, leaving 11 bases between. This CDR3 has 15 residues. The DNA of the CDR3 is TGTGCCAGCAGTTTAGCGCTAAATGGCGAAGAGACCCAGTACTTC. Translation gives CASSLALNGEETQYF.